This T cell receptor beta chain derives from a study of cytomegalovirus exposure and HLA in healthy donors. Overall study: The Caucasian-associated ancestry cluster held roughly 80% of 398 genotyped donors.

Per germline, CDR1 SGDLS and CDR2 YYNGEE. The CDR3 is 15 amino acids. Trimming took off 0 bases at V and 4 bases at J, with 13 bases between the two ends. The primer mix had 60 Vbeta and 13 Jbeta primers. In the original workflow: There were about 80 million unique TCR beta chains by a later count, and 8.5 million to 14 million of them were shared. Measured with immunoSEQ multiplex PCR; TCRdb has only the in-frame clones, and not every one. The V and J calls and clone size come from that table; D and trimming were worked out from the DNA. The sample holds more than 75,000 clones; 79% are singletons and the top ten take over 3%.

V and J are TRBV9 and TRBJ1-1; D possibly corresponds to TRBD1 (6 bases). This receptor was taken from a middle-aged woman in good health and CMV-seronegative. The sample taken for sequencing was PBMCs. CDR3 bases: TGTGCCAGCAGCGTAGGGCCACAGGGTAGCACTGAAGCTTTCTTT. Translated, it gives CASSVGPQGSTEAFF. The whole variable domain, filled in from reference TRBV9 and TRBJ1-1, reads DSGVTQTPKHLITATGQRVTLRCSPRSGDLSVYWYQQSLDQGLQFLIQYYNGEERAKGNILERFSAQQFPDLHSELNLSSLELGDSALYFCASSVGPQGSTEAFFGQGTRLTVV.